These T cell receptor beta chains were read from a single sample in a study of radiation and T cells in renal cell carcinoma. Measured with immunoSEQ multiplex PCR; TCRdb has only the in-frame clones, and not every one. The data contain roughly 58,000 clones, approximately 80% of them singletons. Material: blood, obtained from a patient whose treatment included radiotherapy and nephrectomy. These receptors originate from a man aged 60-69 years with renal cell carcinoma. CDR3s include the opening cysteine and the closing phenylalanine or tryptophan. A D gene is named only where the DNA matches it firmly. Clone size is shown for a subset of rows, as once, few, many or a class of expanded clone.

TRBJ1-2	TRBV6-6	-	-	CASSYSSGWGYGYTF	TGTGCCAGCAGTTACTCGTCCGGATGGGGCTATGGCTACACCTTC
TRBJ1-5	TRBV20-1	-	-	CSAGDNQPQHF	TGCAGTGCCGGAGATAATCAGCCCCAGCATTTT
TRBJ2-2	TRBV5-1	-	TRBD1	CASSSRTGGDTGELFF	TGCGCCAGCAGCTCCCGGACAGGGGGAGACACCGGGGAGCTGTTTTTT
TRBJ2-1	TRBV5-1	once	-	CASGRMGEQFF	TGCGCCAGCGGGAGAATGGGTGAGCAGTTCTTC
TRBJ2-6	TRBV19	-	-	CATTGQSSGANVLTF	TGTGCCACCACCGGGCAGAGCTCTGGGGCCAACGTCCTGACTTTC
TRBJ2-1	TRBV15	-	-	CATSRDSGTHVANEQFF	TGTGCCACCAGCAGAGACTCCGGGACTCATGTGGCCAATGAGCAGTTCTTC
TRBJ2-5	TRBV19	-	TRBD2	CASSTLAGGLVETQYF	TGTGCCAGTAGTACGTTAGCGGGAGGATTGGTAGAGACCCAGTACTTC
TRBJ1-1	TRBV7-9	-	TRBD1	CASSLDLTGTEAFF	TGTGCCAGCAGCTTAGACTTGACAGGGACTGAAGCTTTCTTT
TRBJ2-2	TRBV18	once	-	CASSPRLGSRSTGELFF	TGTGCCAGCTCACCACGGTTGGGGTCTCGGTCCACCGGGGAGCTGTTTTTT
TRBJ2-1	TRBV4-1	-	TRBD2	CASSQDASGGAWEQFF	TGCGCCAGCAGCCAAGATGCTAGCGGGGGGGCTTGGGAGCAGTTCTTC
TRBJ1-3	TRBV7-9	medium-sized	-	CASSRMDSNSGNTIYF	TGTGCCAGCAGCCGTATGGACAGCAACTCTGGAAACACCATATATTTT
TRBJ2-2	TRBV6-4	few	TRBD1	CASSDSRQGASGELFF	TGTGCCAGCAGTGACTCACGGCAGGGGGCCAGCGGGGAGCTGTTTTTT
TRBJ1-2	TRBV7-2	many	-	CASSSTLDNYGYTF	TGTGCCAGCAGCTCAACACTGGATAACTATGGCTACACCTTC
TRBJ2-5	TRBV7-3	-	-	CASSPDPYSETQYF	TGTGCCAGCAGCCCTGATCCGTATAGCGAGACCCAGTACTTC
TRBJ2-2	TRBV7-8	-	-	CASSLEGHLATGELFF	TGTGCCAGCAGCTTAGAGGGACATCTAGCCACCGGGGAGCTGTTTTTT
TRBJ1-1	TRBV6-1	few	-	CASSAGHRNTEAFF	TGTGCCAGCAGTGCGGGACACCGGAACACTGAAGCTTTCTTT
TRBJ1-1	TRBV30	few	-	CAWSRPRDMNTEAFF	TGTGCCTGGAGCCGCCCCCGGGACATGAACACTGAAGCTTTCTTT
TRBJ2-1	TRBV2	-	TRBD2	CASKSSGGIYEQFF	TGTGCCAGCAAGTCATCGGGGGGGATTTATGAGCAGTTCTTC
TRBJ1-5	TRBV6-1	-	-	CASSGGDQPQHF	TGTGCCAGCAGTGGGGGGGATCAGCCCCAGCATTTT
TRBJ2-7	TRBV5-6	-	TRBD1	CASSPEGRGQGRPYEQYF	TGTGCCAGCAGCCCAGAAGGGCGGGGACAGGGAAGGCCCTACGAGCAGTACTTC
TRBJ2-7	TRBV13	-	TRBD2	CASSLPSGASEQYF	TGTGCCAGCAGCTTACCTAGCGGGGCATCCGAGCAGTACTTC
TRBJ2-7	TRBV6-5	few	-	CASSYSYQGGYEQYF	TGTGCCAGCAGTTATAGTTACCAGGGGGGATACGAGCAGTACTTC
TRBJ2-5	TRBV11-3	-	TRBD2	CASSPRTSGETQYF	TGTGCCAGCAGCCCCAGGACTAGCGGAGAGACCCAGTACTTC
TRBJ2-1	TRBV6-6	-	TRBD2	CASSKEGLAGEEQFF	TGTGCCAGCAGCAAAGAGGGACTAGCGGGAGAGGAGCAGTTCTTC
TRBJ2-7	TRBV10-1	-	TRBD1	CASSKTRTGKSEQYF	TGCGCCAGCAGTAAGACGCGGACAGGGAAGAGCGAGCAGTACTTC
TRBJ2-3	TRBV10-3	-	TRBD2	CAISEGGAGGQDTQYF	TGTGCCATCAGTGAGGGCGGAGCGGGGGGGCAAGATACGCAGTATTTT
TRBJ2-3	TRBV6-5	-	-	CASSPGQFTDTQYF	TGTGCCAGCAGCCCTGGACAATTCACAGATACGCAGTATTTT
TRBJ1-2	TRBV19	-	-	CASSIGTDYGYTF	TGTGCCAGTAGTATAGGGACGGACTATGGCTACACCTTC
TRBJ1-4	TRBV9	-	-	CASSRTATNEKLFF	TGTGCCAGCAGCAGGACAGCAACTAATGAAAAACTGTTTTTT
TRBJ2-5	TRBV9	-	TRBD1	CASSPGQGETQYF	TGTGCCAGCAGCCCCGGACAGGGGGAGACCCAGTACTTC
TRBJ2-1	TRBV7-2	-	TRBD2	CASSLTSGGSYNEQFF	TGTGCCAGCAGCTTGACTAGCGGGGGATCCTACAATGAGCAGTTCTTC
TRBJ2-7	TRBV11-2	-	-	CASSLERLNSYEQYF	TGTGCCAGCAGCTTAGAGCGGCTGAATAGCTACGAGCAGTACTTC
TRBJ1-1	TRBV19	-	-	CASSMSVSNTEAFF	TGTGCCAGTAGTATGTCGGTCAGCAACACTGAAGCTTTCTTT
TRBJ2-2	TRBV5-6	once	-	CASSPAAVWNTGELFF	TGTGCCAGCAGCCCGGCGGCGGTATGGAACACCGGGGAGCTGTTTTTT
TRBJ2-3	TRBV9	-	-	CASSVDVMATDTQYF	TGTGCCAGCAGCGTAGATGTAATGGCCACAGATACGCAGTATTTT
TRBJ1-1	TRBV4-3	once	-	CASSQDWGMNTEAFF	TGCGCCAGCAGCCAAGATTGGGGGATGAACACTGAAGCTTTCTTT
TRBJ2-7	TRBV5-1	-	-	CASSLGQGGGYEQYF	TGCGCCAGCAGCTTGGGACAGGGAGGTGGGTACGAGCAGTACTTC
TRBJ2-7	TRBV5-4	-	TRBD1	CASSPGGTGYVEQYF	TGTGCCAGCAGCCCCGGTGGGACAGGGTACGTGGAGCAGTACTTC
TRBJ2-2	TRBV5-1	-	TRBD2	CASELAGDTGELFF	TGCGCCAGCGAACTAGCGGGAGATACCGGGGAGCTGTTTTTT
TRBJ2-7	TRBV2	-	-	CASSESETEQYF	TGTGCCAGCAGTGAATCGGAGACTGAGCAGTACTTC
TRBJ1-2	TRBV5-1	-	TRBD1	CASSIGTGDYGYTF	TGCGCCAGCAGCATTGGGACAGGGGACTATGGCTACACCTTC
TRBJ2-3	TRBV5-1	once	TRBD1	CASSLRQGALDTQYF	TGCGCCAGCAGCTTAAGGCAGGGGGCTTTGGATACGCAGTATTTT
TRBJ2-3	TRBV6-5	-	-	CASVGATMGADTQYF	TGTGCCAGCGTCGGAGCGACAATGGGAGCAGATACGCAGTATTTT
TRBJ1-4	TRBV4-3	-	-	CASSQLWTANEKLFF	TGCGCCAGCAGCCAATTGTGGACAGCAAATGAAAAACTGTTTTTT
TRBJ1-1	TRBV30	-	-	CAWRGPGPYEAFF	TGTGCCTGGAGGGGGCCAGGGCCCTATGAAGCTTTCTTT
TRBJ2-1	TRBV15	-	TRBD2	CATSRDLAGGPGFYNEQFF	TGTGCCACCAGCAGAGATCTAGCGGGAGGGCCGGGGTTCTACAATGAGCAGTTCTTC
TRBJ1-1	TRBV9	once	-	CASSAGHQHTEAFF	TGTGCCAGCAGCGCGGGACATCAGCACACTGAAGCTTTCTTT